This TCR beta chain comes out of a study of PD-1 blockade in classical Hodgkin lymphoma. Study results and limitations: Complete responders' baseline diversity resembled that of newly diagnosed patients.

Clones were sequenced by immunoSEQ multiplex PCR, and TCRdb holds only the in-frame ones, with some missing. The table includes 40,000 or so clones, over 60% detected once. Brentuximab vedotin exposure varied among the patients, all of whom had relapsed after autologous stem cell transplantation. CDR3 length equals 17 residues. In germline, CDR1 is MNHNS, CDR2 SASEGT. V lost 2 bases, J lost 4 bases, and 10 bases stayed unmatched. Only a few counts were recorded for this clone. Its matching antigen is unknown. V is TRBV6-1 and J is TRBJ2-3; 9 bases align to TRBD2. The input for sequencing was peripheral blood mononuclear cells (PBMCs), taken at baseline. This sequence was found in a human donor with classical Hodgkin lymphoma. CDR3 coding DNA: TGTGCCAGCAGTGAAAAAAGAGGCGGGAGGGGCTCAGATACGCAGTATTTT. This translates into CASSEKRGGRGSDTQYF.